What follows is one T cell receptor beta chain and its context. Its antigen is not identified. Specified time point: baseline, week 1 (first vaccination visit). Treatment in this sample: pre-vaccination baseline after standard-of-care therapy. The V gene lost 7 bases and the J gene lost 2 bases, with 11 bases spanning the gap. This CDR3 region has 13 residues. Germline V lookup: CDR1 SQVTM, CDR2 ANQGSEA. This entry belongs to a study of a mutant IDH1 vaccine in newly diagnosed glioma. In the study overall: Those enrolled had earlier been treated with radiotherapy, temozolomide, or both, mostly both.

Study-wide results and limits: Researchers report vaccine-induced immune responses in 93.3% of patients.

The method was immunoSEQ multiplex PCR; TCRdb's version includes in-frame clones alone and lacks a portion of them. The sample carries about 38,000 clones, 80% to 95% recorded once. The sample here was PBMCs, taken from a glioma patient treated with radiotherapy, temozolomide or both. The chain uses TRBV29-1 and TRBJ2-2, with D uncertain. The clonotype comes from a man younger than 30 with glioma. CDR3 sequence (DNA): TGCAGCGCTGACCGGACCAACACCGGGGAGCTGTTTTTT. Its translation is CSADRTNTGELFF.